This TCR beta chain was sequenced in a study of control samples from healthy donors and cancer patients (dated by TCRdb to 2018 to 2021). Trimming removed 4 bases from V and 2 bases from J; the gene matches leave 7 bases unexplained. Reading from cysteine to phenylalanine, the CDR3 counts 16 amino acids. The only DNA kept is the CDR3, 48 bases in frame from the first base. Sequences SGHRS (CDR1) and YFSETQ (CDR2) are obtained from the germline V gene. The receptor library was made with the immunoSEQ multiplex PCR assay. TCRdb obtained this table from immuneACCESS and retained in-frame rearrangements with V and J assigned. These tables miss some clones; where compared with another copy, unresolved V genes account for less than half of the shortfall, and the remainder is unexplained. The sample includes some 51,000 clones, with around 96% observed a single time. Approximately 1% of the sample lies in the top ten.

This clone came up once. What this receptor recognizes is not known. Base-call qualities are not available, and no considerably larger clone is one nucleotide away. The chain couples TRBV5-1 to TRBJ2-1; 9 of the junction bases match TRBD1. The specimen was blood. The clonotype comes from a woman younger than 35 in good health. The CDR3 reads as follows: CASSQDRGSPYNEQFF. The DNA reads as follows: TGCGCCAGCAGCCAAGACAGGGGGTCCCCCTACAATGAGCAGTTCTTC.